A selection of T cell receptor beta chains follows, all from one sample in a study of shared clonotypes between healthy human individuals. Measured with immunoSEQ multiplex PCR; TCRdb has only the in-frame clones, and not every one. The sample consists of approximately 350,000 clones, under 80% of them appearing once. Sequencing was performed on memory CD4+ T cells sorted from blood. The receptors were gathered from a man aged 25-40 years in good health. The CDR3 runs from the conserved cysteine through the conserved F or W. A D gene is named only where the DNA matches it firmly. Clone sizes are given selectively: once, few, many, or a class where the clone is expanded.

. | . | TRBJ1-1 | TRBV28 | TGTGCCAGCAGTTTTCCCGGGGGAATGAACACTGAAGCTTTCTTT | CASSFPGGMNTEAFF
TRBD1 | . | TRBJ2-7 | TRBV7-9 | TGTGCCAGCAGCCTCCCATCGGGACAGGGGTACGAGCAGTACTTC | CASSLPSGQGYEQYF
TRBD2 | . | TRBJ2-3 | TRBV13 | TGTGCCAGCAGCTTAGTTAAGGCTAGCGGGGTAGATACGCAGTATTTT | CASSLVKASGVDTQYF
. | . | TRBJ2-7 | TRBV10-3 | TGTGCCATCAGTGTTTGGGATTTGGGCTACGAGCAGTACTTC | CAISVWDLGYEQYF
TRBD2 | . | TRBJ2-3 | TRBV2 | TGTGCCAGACGGGGGGGTCGGACAGATACGCAGTATTTT | CARRGGRTDTQYF
TRBD2 | . | TRBJ2-5 | TRBV7-9 | TGTGCCACCCTGACCCGGGGGGGGTACCAAGAGACCCAGTACTTC | CATLTRGGYQETQYF
. | . | TRBJ2-1 | TRBV20-1 | TGCAGTGCGTCGACCAATGAGCAGTTCTTC | CSASTNEQFF
. | . | TRBJ1-1 | TRBV5-4 | TGTGCCAGCAGCAGAGGGGGGGGAGATACTGAAGCTTTCTTT | CASSRGGGDTEAFF
. | . | TRBJ2-6 | TRBV5-4 | TGTGCCAGCAGCTCCGGTGGTGGGGCCAACGTCCTGACTTTC | CASSSGGGANVLTF
. | few | TRBJ2-3 | TRBV30 | TGTGCCTGGAGTGGGCTAGCGAATACAGATACGCAGTATTTT | CAWSGLANTDTQYF
TRBD2 | . | TRBJ2-7 | TRBV27 | TGTGCCAGCAGGAGGCTCACTAGCGGGAGGGAGGATTACGAGCAGTACTTC | CASRRLTSGREDYEQYF
. | once | TRBJ1-5 | TRBV18 | TGTGCCAGCTCACCCCTTGGGACCACTAATCAGCCCCAGCATTTT | CASSPLGTTNQPQHF
. | few | TRBJ2-3 | TRBV2 | TGTGCCACAAAGCCCCAGGGACCCACAGATACGCAGTATTTT | CATKPQGPTDTQYF
. | . | TRBJ1-1 | TRBV6-1 | TGTGCCAGCAGTGAAGCCCACATCCCAACACCTTTCTTT | CASSEAHIPTPFF
. | . | TRBJ1-5 | TRBV19 | TGTGCCAGTAGTTTCCCCTACAGGGATCAGCCCCAGCATTTT | CASSFPYRDQPQHF
. | . | TRBJ2-1 | TRBV2 | TGTGCCAGCAGTGTTTTGCATGAGCAGTTCTTC | CASSVLHEQFF
. | . | TRBJ2-5 | TRBV5-1 | TGCGCCAGCAGCTTGGAATCCGGGACCCAGTACTTC | CASSLESGTQYF
. | . | TRBJ1-5 | TRBV28 | TGTGCCAGCAGTCAAACAGAGTATAGCAATCAGCCCCAGCATTTT | CASSQTEYSNQPQHF
. | few | TRBJ2-3 | TRBV10-3 | TGTGCCATCAGTGGACTAGGCTCGTCGGATACGCAGTATTTT | CAISGLGSSDTQYF
TRBD2 | once | TRBJ2-3 | TRBV7-3 | TGTGCCAGCAGTACAACCAGAGGGACTAGCGGGAGATCGACAGATACGCAGTATTTT | CASSTTRGTSGRSTDTQYF
. | . | TRBJ2-3 | TRBV5-5 | TGTGCCAGCAGCTTAGACCGAGGGCACACAGATACGCAGTATTTT | CASSLDRGHTDTQYF
. | few | TRBJ1-1 | TRBV2 | TGTGCCAGCAGTGAATGGCAGGGTCGTGTCACTGAAGCTTTCTTT | CASSEWQGRVTEAFF
. | . | TRBJ1-2 | TRBV4-1 | TGCGCCAGCAGCCAAGAGCCGTGGGGGGGGCTTAACTATGGCTACACCTTC | CASSQEPWGGLNYGYTF
. | . | TRBJ2-3 | TRBV5-1 | TGCGCCAGCAGCCGCGAGCTAGCGCGCACAGATACGCAGTATTTT | CASSRELARTDTQYF
TRBD1 | . | TRBJ2-3 | TRBV5-4 | TGTGCCAGCAGCGGGGGACAGGGCACAGATACGCAGTATTTT | CASSGGQGTDTQYF
. | few | TRBJ1-4 | TRBV6-5 | TGTGCCAGCGGGCCCAGCGCAACTAATGAAAAACTGTTTTTT | CASGPSATNEKLFF
. | many | TRBJ2-3 | TRBV5-4 | TGTGCCAGCAGCTTGGCCCGGGAGAGAAGCACAGATACGCAGTATTTT | CASSLARERSTDTQYF
TRBD1 | once | TRBJ1-2 | TRBV27 | TGTGCCAGCAGTTCAACAGGGGCAGGGTACTATGGCTACACCTTC | CASSSTGAGYYGYTF
. | . | TRBJ2-5 | TRBV6-1 | TGTGCCACTAGTGGGGGTGGGGAGCAGTACTTC | CATSGGGEQYF
TRBD2 | . | TRBJ2-1 | TRBV5-8 | TGTGCCAGCAGCTTGGTGGGGACCTCTAGCGGGAGTAGCAATGAGCAGTTCTTC | CASSLVGTSSGSSNEQFF
TRBD1 | . | TRBJ1-2 | TRBV7-9 | TGTGCCAGCAGCTTGGGATACGGACAGGGGGCGATTGGCTACACCTTC | CASSLGYGQGAIGYTF
TRBD2 | . | TRBJ2-7 | TRBV6-1 | TGTGCCAGCAGTGGGAGCGGGAGGGATACCTACGAGCAGTACTTC | CASSGSGRDTYEQYF
TRBD1 | . | TRBJ1-1 | TRBV5-1 | TGCGCCAGCAGTTTGCAGGGGGCCGGCACTGAAGCTTTCTTT | CASSLQGAGTEAFF
TRBD1 | . | TRBJ1-2 | TRBV7-9 | TGTGCCAGCAGCACACAGGGGAACTATGGCTACACCTTC | CASSTQGNYGYTF
TRBD2 | . | TRBJ2-3 | TRBV4-3 | TGCGCCAGCAGCCAACTAGCGGGAGCCGGCACAGATACGCAGTATTTT | CASSQLAGAGTDTQYF
TRBD2 | few | TRBJ2-7 | TRBV2 | TGTGCCAGCAGGTGGTTAGCGGGAGCAAACGAGCAGTACTTC | CASRWLAGANEQYF
. | once | TRBJ1-5 | TRBV7-9 | TGTGCCAGCAGCTCGATAAGCAGGGGAAGGAGTCAGCCCCAGCATTTT | CASSSISRGRSQPQHF
. | . | TRBJ2-1 | TRBV28 | TGTGCCAGCAGTTCCCCGGGAGAAAGAAATGAGCAGTTCTTC | CASSSPGERNEQFF
TRBD2 | once | TRBJ2-5 | TRBV5-1 | TGCGCCAGCAGCTTGGGCGGGGGCCAAGAGACCCAGTACTTC | CASSLGGGQETQYF
TRBD2 | . | TRBJ2-3 | TRBV7-9 | TGTGCCAGCAGTGTTAGCGGGACCCACACAGATACGCAGTATTTT | CASSVSGTHTDTQYF
TRBD2 | . | TRBJ2-1 | TRBV11-3 | TGTGCCAGCAGCTTAGCTAGCGGGGACTACAATGAGCAGTTCTTC | CASSLASGDYNEQFF
. | . | TRBJ2-1 | TRBV7-2 | TGTGCCAGCAGCTTAGACAGCACCACCTACAATGAGCAGTTCTTC | CASSLDSTTYNEQFF
. | few | TRBJ2-5 | TRBV28 | TGTGCCAGCAGTTCGAGTCCAGCCCAAGAGACCCAGTACTTC | CASSSSPAQETQYF
. | . | TRBJ1-1 | TRBV11-3 | TGTGCCAGCAGCTTTACAGCGAACACTGAAGCTTTCTTT | CASSFTANTEAFF
. | few | TRBJ2-5 | TRBV20-1 | TGCAGTGCTAGAGACCAAGAGACCCAGTACTTC | CSARDQETQYF
. | . | TRBJ1-4 | TRBV7-9 | TGTGCCAGCAGTTCACAGGGCAGCGAAAAACTGTTTTTT | CASSSQGSEKLFF
TRBD1 | . | TRBJ2-1 | TRBV7-6 | TGTGCCAGCAGCTTAGTGGACAGGGTAGGTGAGCAGTTCTTC | CASSLVDRVGEQFF
TRBD2 | . | TRBJ2-2 | TRBV12-5 | TGTGCTAGTGGTTTGGTCCCTTTGGGAACTAGCGGGAGGGCCGCCACCGGGGAGCTGTTTTTT | CASGLVPLGTSGRAATGELFF
TRBD2 | . | TRBJ2-7 | TRBV5-1 | TGCGCCAGCAGCTCGACTCGGGCTAGCGGGGAGCAGTACTTC | CASSSTRASGEQYF
. | . | TRBJ2-3 | TRBV29-1 | TGCAGCGTGTTTAAGGGTCAAAAAGTAAGCACAGATACGCAGTATTTT | CSVFKGQKVSTDTQYF
. | . | TRBJ1-6 | TRBV7-9 | TGTGCCAGCAGCCCCGCGGCAGGGAGGAATTCACCCCTCCACTTT | CASSPAAGRNSPLHF
. | few | TRBJ1-5 | TRBV19 | TGTGCCAGTAGTTCCAGAAATCAGAGAAGCAATCAGCCCCAGCATTTT | CASSSRNQRSNQPQHF
. | few | TRBJ1-3 | TRBV30 | TGTGCCTGGAGTGTGATAGACACGATCCGGGTCGCCATATATTTT | CAWSVIDTIRVAIYF